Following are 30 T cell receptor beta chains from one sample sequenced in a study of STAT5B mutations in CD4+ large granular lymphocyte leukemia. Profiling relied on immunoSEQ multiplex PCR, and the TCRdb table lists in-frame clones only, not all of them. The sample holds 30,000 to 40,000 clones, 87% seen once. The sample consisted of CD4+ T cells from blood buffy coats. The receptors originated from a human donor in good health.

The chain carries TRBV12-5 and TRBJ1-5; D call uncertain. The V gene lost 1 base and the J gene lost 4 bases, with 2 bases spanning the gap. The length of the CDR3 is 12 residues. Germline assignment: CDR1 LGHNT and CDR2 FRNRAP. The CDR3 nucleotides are TGTGCTAGTGGTTTGGGGAATCAGCCCCAGCATTTT. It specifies CASGLGNQPQHF.

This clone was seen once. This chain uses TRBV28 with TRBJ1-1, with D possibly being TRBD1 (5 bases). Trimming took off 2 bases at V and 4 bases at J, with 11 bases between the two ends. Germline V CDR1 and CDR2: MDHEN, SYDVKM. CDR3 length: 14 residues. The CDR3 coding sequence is TGTGCCAGCAGTTTAGCGGGGGGAGGCACTGAAGCTTTCTTT. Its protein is CASSLAGGGTEAFF.

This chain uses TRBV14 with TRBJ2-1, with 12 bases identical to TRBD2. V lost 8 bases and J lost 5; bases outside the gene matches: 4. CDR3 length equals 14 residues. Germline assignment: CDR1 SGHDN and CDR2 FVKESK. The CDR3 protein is CASLAGGGNNEQFF. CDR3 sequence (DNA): TGTGCCAGCCTAGCGGGAGGGGGAAACAATGAGCAGTTCTTC. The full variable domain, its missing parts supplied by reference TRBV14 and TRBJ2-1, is EAGVTQFPSHSVIEKGQTVTLRCDPISGHDNLYWYRRVMGKEIKFLLHFVKESKQDESGMPNNRFLAERTGGTYSTLKVQPAELEDSGVYFCASLAGGGNNEQFFGPGTRLTVL.

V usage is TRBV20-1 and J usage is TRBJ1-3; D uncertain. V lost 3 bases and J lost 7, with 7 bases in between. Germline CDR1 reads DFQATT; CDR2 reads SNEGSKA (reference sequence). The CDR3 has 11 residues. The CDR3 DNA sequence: TGCAGTGCTAGGGTCGAGAACACCATATATTTT. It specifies CSARVENTIYF.

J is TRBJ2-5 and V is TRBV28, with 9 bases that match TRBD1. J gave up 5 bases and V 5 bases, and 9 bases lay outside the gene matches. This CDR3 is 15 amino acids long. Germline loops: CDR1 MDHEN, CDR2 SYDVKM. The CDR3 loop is CASSAQQGARETQYF. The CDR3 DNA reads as TGTGCCAGCAGTGCTCAACAGGGGGCTCGCGAGACCCAGTACTTC.

CDR3 coding DNA: TGTGCCAGCAGCCCCTGGATGGGCTCCTACGAGCAGTACTTC. Its translation is CASSPWMGSYEQYF. V and J are TRBV7-2 and TRBJ2-7; D remains unclear. The CDR3 extends over 14 amino acids. From germline, CDR1 is SGHTA and CDR2 FQGNSA. Between the trimmed V and J ends, which lost 5 bases and 0 bases, there was a span of 11 bases.

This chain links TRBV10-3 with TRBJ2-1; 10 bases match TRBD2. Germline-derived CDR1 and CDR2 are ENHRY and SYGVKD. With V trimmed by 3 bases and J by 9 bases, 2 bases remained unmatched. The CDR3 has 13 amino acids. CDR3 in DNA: TGTGCCATCAGTGACTCTAGCGGGAGTGAGCAGTTCTTC. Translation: CAISDSSGSEQFF.

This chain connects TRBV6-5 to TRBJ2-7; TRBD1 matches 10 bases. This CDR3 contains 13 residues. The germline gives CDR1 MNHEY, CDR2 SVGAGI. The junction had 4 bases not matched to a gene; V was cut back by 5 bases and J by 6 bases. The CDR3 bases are TGTGCCAGCAGTGTAGACAGGGGGCTCGAGCAGTACTTC. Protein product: CASSVDRGLEQYF.

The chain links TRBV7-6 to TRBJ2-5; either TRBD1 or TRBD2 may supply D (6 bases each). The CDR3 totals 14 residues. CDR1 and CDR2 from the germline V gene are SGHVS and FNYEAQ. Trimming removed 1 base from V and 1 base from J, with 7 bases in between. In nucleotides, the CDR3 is TGTGCCAGCAGCTTAGAGGGGGGCCAAGAGACCCAGTACTTC. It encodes CASSLEGGQETQYF.

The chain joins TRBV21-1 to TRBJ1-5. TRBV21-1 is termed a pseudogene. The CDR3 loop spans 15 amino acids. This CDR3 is CASSTRVIVNQPQHF. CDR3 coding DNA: TGTGCCAGCAGCACGAGGGTAATCGTCAATCAGCCCCAGCATTTT.

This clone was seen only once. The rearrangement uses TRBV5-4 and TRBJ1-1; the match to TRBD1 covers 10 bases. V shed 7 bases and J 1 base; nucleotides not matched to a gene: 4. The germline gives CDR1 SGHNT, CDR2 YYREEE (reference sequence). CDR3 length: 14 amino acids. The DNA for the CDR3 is TGTGCCAGCGGAAGACAGGGGGCGAACACTGAAGCTTTCTTT. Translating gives CASGRQGANTEAFF.

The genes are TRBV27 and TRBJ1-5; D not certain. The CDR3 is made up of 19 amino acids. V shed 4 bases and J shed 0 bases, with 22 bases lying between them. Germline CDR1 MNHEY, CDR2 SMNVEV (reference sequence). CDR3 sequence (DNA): TGTGCCAGCAGTTCTCGGATGGATCCGCGACCATATAGCAATCAGCCCCAGCATTTT. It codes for CASSSRMDPRPYSNQPQHF.

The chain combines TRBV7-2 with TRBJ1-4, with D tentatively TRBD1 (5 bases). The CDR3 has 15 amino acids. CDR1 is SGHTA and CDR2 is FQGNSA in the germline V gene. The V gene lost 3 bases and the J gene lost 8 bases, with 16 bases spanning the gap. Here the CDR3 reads CASSLNPGALEKLFF. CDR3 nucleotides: TGTGCCAGCAGCTTGAACCCCGGGGCCTTAGAAAAACTGTTTTTT.

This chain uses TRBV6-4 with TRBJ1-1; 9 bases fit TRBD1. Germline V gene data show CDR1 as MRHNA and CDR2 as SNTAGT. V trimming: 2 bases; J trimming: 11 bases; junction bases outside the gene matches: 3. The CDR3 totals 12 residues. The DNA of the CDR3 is TGTGCCAGCAGTGACCGGACAGGGGTCGCTTTCTTT. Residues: CASSDRTGVAFF.

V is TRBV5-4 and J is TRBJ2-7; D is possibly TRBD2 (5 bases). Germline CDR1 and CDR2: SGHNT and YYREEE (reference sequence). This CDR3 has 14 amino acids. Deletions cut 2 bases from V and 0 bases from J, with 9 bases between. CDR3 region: CASSFKGASYEQYF. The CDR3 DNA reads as TGTGCCAGCAGCTTCAAGGGAGCCTCCTACGAGCAGTACTTC.

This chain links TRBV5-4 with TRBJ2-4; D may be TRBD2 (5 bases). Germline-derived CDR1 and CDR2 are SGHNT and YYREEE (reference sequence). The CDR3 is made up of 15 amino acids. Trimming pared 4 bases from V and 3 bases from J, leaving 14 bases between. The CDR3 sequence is CASSTTQEDKNIQYF. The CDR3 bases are TGTGCCAGCAGCACAACTCAGGAGGACAAAAACATTCAGTACTTC.

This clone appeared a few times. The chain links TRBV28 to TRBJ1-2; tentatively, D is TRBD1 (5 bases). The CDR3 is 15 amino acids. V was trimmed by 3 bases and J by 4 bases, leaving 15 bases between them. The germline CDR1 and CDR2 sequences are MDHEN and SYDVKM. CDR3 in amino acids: CASSFRQGRFYGYTF. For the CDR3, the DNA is TGTGCCAGCAGTTTCAGGCAGGGCCGATTCTATGGCTACACCTTC.

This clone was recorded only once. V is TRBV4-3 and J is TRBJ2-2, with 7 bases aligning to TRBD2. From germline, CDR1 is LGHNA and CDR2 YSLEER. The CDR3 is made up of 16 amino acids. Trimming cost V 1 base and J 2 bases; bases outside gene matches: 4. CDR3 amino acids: CASSQVSGQNTGELFF. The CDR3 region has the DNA TGCGCCAGCAGCCAAGTTAGCGGGCAAAACACCGGGGAGCTGTTTTTT.

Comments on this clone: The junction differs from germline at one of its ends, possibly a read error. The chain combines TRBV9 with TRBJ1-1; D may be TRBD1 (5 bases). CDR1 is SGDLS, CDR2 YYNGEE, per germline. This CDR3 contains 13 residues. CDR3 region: CASSRDLNTEAFF. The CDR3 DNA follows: TGCGCCAGCAGCAGGGATTTGAACACTGAAGCTTTCTTT.

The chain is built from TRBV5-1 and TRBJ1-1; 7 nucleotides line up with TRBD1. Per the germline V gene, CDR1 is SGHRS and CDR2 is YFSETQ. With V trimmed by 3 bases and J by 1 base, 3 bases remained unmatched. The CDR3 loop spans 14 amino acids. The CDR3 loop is CASSSGQPNTEAFF. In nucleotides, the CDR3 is TGCGCCAGCAGCTCGGGACAGCCGAACACTGAAGCTTTCTTT.

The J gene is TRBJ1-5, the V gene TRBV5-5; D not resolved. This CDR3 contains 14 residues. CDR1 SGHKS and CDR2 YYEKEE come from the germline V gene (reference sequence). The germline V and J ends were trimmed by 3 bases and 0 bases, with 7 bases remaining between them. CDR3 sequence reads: CASSSLSSNQPQHF. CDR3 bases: TGTGCCAGCAGCTCCCTCAGTAGCAATCAGCCCCAGCATTTT.

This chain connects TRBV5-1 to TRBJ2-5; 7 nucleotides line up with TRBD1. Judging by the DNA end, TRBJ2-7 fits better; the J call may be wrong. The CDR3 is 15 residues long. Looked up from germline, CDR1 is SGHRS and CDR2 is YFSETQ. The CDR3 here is CASSWTQGSSYEQYF. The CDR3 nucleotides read TGCGCCAGCAGCTGGACACAGGGGTCCTCCTACGAGCAGTACTTC.

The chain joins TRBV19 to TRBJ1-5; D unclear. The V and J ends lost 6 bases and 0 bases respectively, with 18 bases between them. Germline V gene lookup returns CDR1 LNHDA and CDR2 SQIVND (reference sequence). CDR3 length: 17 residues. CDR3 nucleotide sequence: TGTGCCAGTAGAGCCGGAAACACCGATTTTAGCAATCAGCCCCAGCATTTT. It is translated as CASRAGNTDFSNQPQHF.

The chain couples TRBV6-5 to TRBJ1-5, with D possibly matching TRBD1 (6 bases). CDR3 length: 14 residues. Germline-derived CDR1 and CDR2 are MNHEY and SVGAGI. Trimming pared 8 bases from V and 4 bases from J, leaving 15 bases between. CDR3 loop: CASRSVGGNQPQHF. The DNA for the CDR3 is TGTGCCAGCCGATCGGTAGGGGGGAATCAGCCCCAGCATTTT.

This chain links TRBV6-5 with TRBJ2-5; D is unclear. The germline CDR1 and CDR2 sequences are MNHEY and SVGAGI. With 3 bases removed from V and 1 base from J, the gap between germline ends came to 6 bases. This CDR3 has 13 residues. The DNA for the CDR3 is TGTGCCAGCAGTTATAGGGCCCAAGAGACCCAGTACTTC. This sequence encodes CASSYRAQETQYF.

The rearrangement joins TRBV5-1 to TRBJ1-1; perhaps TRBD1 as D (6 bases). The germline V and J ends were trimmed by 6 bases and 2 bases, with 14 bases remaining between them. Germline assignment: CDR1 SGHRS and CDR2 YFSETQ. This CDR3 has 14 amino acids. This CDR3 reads CASTSTTGNTEAFF. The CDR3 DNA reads TGCGCCAGCACCAGCACGACAGGTAACACTGAAGCTTTCTTT. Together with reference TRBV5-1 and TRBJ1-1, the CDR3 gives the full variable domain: KAGVTQTPRYLIKTRGQQVTLSCSPISGHRSVSWYQQTPGQGLQFLFEYFSETQRNKGNFPGRFSGRQFSNSRSEMNVSTLELGDSALYLCASTSTTGNTEAFFGQGTRLTVV.

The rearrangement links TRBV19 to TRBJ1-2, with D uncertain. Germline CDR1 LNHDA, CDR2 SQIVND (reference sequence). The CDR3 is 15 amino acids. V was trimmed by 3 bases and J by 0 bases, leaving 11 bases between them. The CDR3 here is CASSILGRPNYGYTF. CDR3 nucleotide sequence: TGTGCCAGTAGTATCCTCGGACGGCCTAACTATGGCTACACCTTC.

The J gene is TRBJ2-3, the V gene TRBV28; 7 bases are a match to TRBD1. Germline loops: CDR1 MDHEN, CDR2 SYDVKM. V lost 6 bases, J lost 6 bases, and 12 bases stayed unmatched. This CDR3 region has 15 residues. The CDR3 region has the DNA TGTGCCAGCAGCCTTCCCCTGACAGGGTCCGATACGCAGTATTTT. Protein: CASSLPLTGSDTQYF.

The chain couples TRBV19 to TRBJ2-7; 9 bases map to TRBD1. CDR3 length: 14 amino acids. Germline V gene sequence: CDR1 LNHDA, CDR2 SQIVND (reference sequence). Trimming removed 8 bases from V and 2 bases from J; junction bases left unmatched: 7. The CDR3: CASGARDRAYEQYF. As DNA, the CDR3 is TGTGCCAGTGGGGCCCGGGACAGGGCCTACGAGCAGTACTTC.

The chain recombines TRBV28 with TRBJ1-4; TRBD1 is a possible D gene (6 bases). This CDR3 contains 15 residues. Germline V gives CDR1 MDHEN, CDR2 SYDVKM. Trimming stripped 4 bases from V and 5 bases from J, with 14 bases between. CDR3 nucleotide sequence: TGTGCCAGCAGTTCAACGGGACAAGAAAATGAAAAACTGTTTTTT. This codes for CASSSTGQENEKLFF.